A selection of T cell receptor beta chains follows, all from one sample in a study of immune heterogeneity within non-small cell lung tumors. TCRdb re-called the multiplex PCR reads through MiXCR, storing one row per CDR3 protein. The sample gives some 2,000 distinct CDR3 sequences, 20% to 30% of which show up once; roughly 8% is in the top ten. The sample was lung tumor tissue. The source of these receptors is a woman aged 60-75 years with non-small cell lung cancer. The CDR3 runs from the conserved cysteine through the conserved F or W. D genes are given only for firm matches. Size is omitted from some rows. Given values are once, few, many or a class for expanded clones.

>TRBJ2-1|TRBV6-1|NA|TRBD2
TGTGCCAGCAGTCGGGGACTAGCGGGAGGGCCGGAAAATGAGCAGTTCTTC
CASSRGLAGGPENEQFF
>TRBJ1-4|TRBV7-3|few|NA
TGTGCCAGCAGTAGAGCAGCTAATGAAAAACTGTTTTTT
CASSRAANEKLFF
>TRBJ2-2|TRBV10-3|large|NA
TGTGCCATCAGTGAGTCGATTGTTGGGAGCACCGGGGAGCTGTTTTTT
CAISESIVGSTGELFF
>TRBJ2-7|TRBV19|medium-sized|TRBD1
TGTGCCAGTTCCGACAGGGTATACGAGCAGTACTTC
CASSDRVYEQYF
>TRBJ2-5|TRBV5-1|medium-sized|NA
TGCGCCAGCAGGCTGGATATCCGGACCCAGTACTTC
CASRLDIRTQYF
>TRBJ2-3|TRBV24-1|NA|TRBD2
TGTGCCACCAGTGATTTGGCCTCCTCGGGGACTAGCGGGAATACAGATACGCAGTATTTT
CATSDLASSGTSGNTDTQYF
>TRBJ1-2|TRBV6-1|large|NA
TGTGCCAGCAGTGAAGAGGACGGACTAAGGGGCTACACCTTC
CASSEEDGLRGYTF
>TRBJ2-7|TRBV29-1|few|TRBD1
TGCAGCGTTGGGCCGGGACAGTCCTACGAGCAGTACTTC
CSVGPGQSYEQYF
>TRBJ2-1|TRBV20-1|few|NA
TGCAGTGCTAGAGGGCGTTTGCGCAATGAGCAGTTCTTC
CSARGRLRNEQFF
>TRBJ2-7|TRBV7-9|medium-sized|NA
TGTGCCAGCAGCTTAGTAGGGGGGGTGCAGTACTTC
CASSLVGGVQYF
>TRBJ2-2|TRBV20-1|NA|NA
TGCAGTGCTAGATACGGCCTGAAGGGGACCGGGGAGCTGTTTTTT
CSARYGLKGTGELFF
>TRBJ1-1|TRBV15|NA|NA
TGTGCCACCAGCATTTCCTTTGACGACACTGAAGCTTTCTTT
CATSISFDDTEAFF
>TRBJ2-1|TRBV12-3/TRBV12-4|few|TRBD1
TGTGCCAGCAGTTGGGACAGGGGGCTCAATGAGCAGTTCTTC
CASSWDRGLNEQFF
>TRBJ2-3|TRBV2|NA|TRBD1
TGTGCCAGCAGTGAGGACAGGGCCCTGCATACGCAGTATTTT
CASSEDRALHTQYF
>TRBJ2-1|TRBV5-1|NA|TRBD1
TGCGCCAGCAGCCTCGGACAGGGATTCTTCAATGAGCAGTTCTTC
CASSLGQGFFNEQFF
>TRBJ1-2|TRBV5-8|NA|NA
TGTGCCAGCAGCCCCTCGGGCAGGGTGGCTGGCTACACCTTC
CASSPSGRVAGYTF
>TRBJ2-1|TRBV19|few|NA
TGTGCCAGTACCCGGGACGGGACAAATGAGCAGTTCTTC
CASTRDGTNEQFF
>TRBJ1-5|TRBV20-1|large|NA
TGCAGTGCTACCGGGACACCTAATCAGCCCCAGCATTTT
CSATGTPNQPQHF
>TRBJ2-1|TRBV5-1|few|TRBD2
TGCGCCAGCAGCTCCCTAGGCGGGAGCAATGAGCAGTTCTTC
CASSSLGGSNEQFF
>TRBJ2-4|TRBV6-1|few|NA
TGTGCCAGCCGTCTCGGGCAGAGCCTAGCCAAAAACATTCAGTACTTC
CASRLGQSLAKNIQYF
>TRBJ2-7|TRBV27|medium-sized|TRBD2
TGTGCCAGCAGCCCCGGACTAGCGGGCGAGCAGTACTTC
CASSPGLAGEQYF
>TRBJ2-7|TRBV6-1|NA|NA
TGTGCCAGCGAGACCGCCTACGAGCAGTACTTC
CASETAYEQYF
>TRBJ2-3|TRBV6-1|NA|TRBD2
TGTGCCAGCAGTGAAAAGACAGGGTTATATGGACTAGCGGGGTTCGGCACAGATACGCAGTATTTT
CASSEKTGLYGLAGFGTDTQYF
>TRBJ2-7|TRBV7-2|few|TRBD1
TGTGCCAACAGCCCAAGACAGGGAAAGGACGAGCAGTACTTC
CANSPRQGKDEQYF
>TRBJ2-7|TRBV12-3/TRBV12-4|few|NA
TGTGCCAGCAGTTTTCGGGGGTACGAGCAGTACTTC
CASSFRGYEQYF
>TRBJ2-4|TRBV19|NA|NA
TGTGCCAGTAGTATTCGGACAGAAAGGGACATTCAGTACTTC
CASSIRTERDIQYF